The 24 T cell receptor beta chains below all came from one sample that was sequenced in a study of brain T cells in children with intractable seizures. Assay: immunoSEQ multiplex PCR; the TCRdb copy retains only in-frame clones and omits some. The sample carries 340,000 or so clones, approximately 93% recorded once. Time point of the sample: blood from clinic visit 5 months post-surgery; TSC patient then seizure free. Source: peripheral blood, taken 4 to 5 months after surgery. The receptors originated from a boy under two years old with tuberous sclerosis and intractable seizures.

The chain uses TRBV11-2 and TRBJ2-1; D may be TRBD1 (5 bases). V was trimmed by 4 bases and J by 7 bases, leaving 20 bases between them. CDR3 length: 16 residues. Germline CDR1 is SGHAT and CDR2 is FQNNGV. The CDR3 coding sequence is TGTGCCAGCAGCTCCACTATCCCGACAGCTAATAATGAGCAGTTCTTC. It specifies CASSSTIPTANNEQFF.

This clone was detected only once. The J gene is TRBJ2-3, the V gene TRBV7-6, with 7 bases that match TRBD2. Per germline, CDR1 SGHVS and CDR2 FNYEAQ. The junction had 11 bases not matched to a gene; V was cut back by 4 bases and J by 1 base. The CDR3 spans 17 residues. Here the CDR3 DNA reads TGTGCCAGCAGCTCCATCCGGGGCGGGGGACGCACAGATACGCAGTATTTT. It is translated as CASSSIRGGGRTDTQYF.

As for this clone: Other DNA sequences of this sample code for an identical CDR3. The V gene is TRBV29-1, the J gene TRBJ1-1; D is uncertain. V lost 7 bases, J lost 1 base, and 4 bases lay in between. CDR1 SQVTM and CDR2 ANQGSEA come from the germline V gene. This CDR3 comprises 10 residues. Here the CDR3 reads CSAANTEAFF. The CDR3 DNA is TGCAGCGCAGCGAACACTGAAGCTTTCTTT.

This chain uses TRBV7-2 with TRBJ2-3; TRBD2 agrees at 7 bases. Unmatched junction bases numbered 4, after V lost 1 base and J lost 6 bases. The length of the CDR3 is 14 residues. CDR1 and CDR2 (germline): SGHTA, FQGNSA. In DNA, the CDR3 is TGTGCCAGCAGCTTAGGGGGGGGTAGGGATACGCAGTATTTT. Translated, it gives CASSLGGGRDTQYF. The variable domain in full, with the rest retrieved from reference TRBV7-2 and TRBJ2-3, is GAGVSQSPSNKVTEKGKDVELRCDPISGHTALYWYRQSLGQGLEFLIYFQGNSAPDKSGLPSDRFSAERTGGSVSTLTIQRTQQEDSAVYLCASSLGGGRDTQYFGPGTRLTVL.

The chain recombines TRBV29-1 with TRBJ2-6, with 8 bases identical to TRBD1. This CDR3 has 18 residues. Germline V lookup: CDR1 SQVTM, CDR2 ANQGSEA. Trimming at V came to 5 bases and at J to 0 bases, leaving 12 bases not matched to a gene. The CDR3 DNA reads as TGCAGCGTTTATTTCGGGACAGGAGATAACTCTGGGGCCAACGTCCTGACTTTC. It specifies CSVYFGTGDNSGANVLTF.

This chain joins TRBV4-2 and TRBJ2-7; D is unclear. Trimming left V 1 base short and J 2 bases short, with 9 bases between. CDR1 LGHNA and CDR2 YNFKEQ come from the germline V gene. This CDR3 has 14 amino acids. CDR3 region: CASSQVGQTYEQYF. CDR3 nucleotides: TGTGCCAGCAGCCAAGTTGGCCAGACCTACGAGCAGTACTTC.

This chain joins TRBV30 and TRBJ2-1; perhaps TRBD1 as D (6 bases). From germline, CDR1 is GTSNPN and CDR2 SVGIG (reference sequence). The CDR3 totals 13 residues. The ends were cut back, 3 bases at V and 8 bases at J, with 14 bases in the middle. CDR3 DNA: TGTGCCTGGAGCTCCGGCGCAGGGGATGAGCAGTTCTTC. This gives the protein CAWSSGAGDEQFF.

The chain has TRBV19 and TRBJ2-4, with D perhaps matching TRBD1 or TRBD2 (5 bases each). Germline CDR1 reads LNHDA; CDR2 reads SQIVND (reference sequence). With 3 bases removed from V and 12 bases from J, the gap between germline ends came to 12 bases. The CDR3 has 12 residues. CDR3 in amino acids: CASSMAMGDQYF. The CDR3 nucleotides read TGTGCCAGTAGTATGGCTATGGGGGATCAGTACTTC.

This chain joins TRBV5-1 and TRBJ2-5, with 8 bases that match TRBD2. Germline V gene lookup returns CDR1 SGHRS and CDR2 YFSETQ. This CDR3 is 14 amino acids long. V trimming: 0 bases; J trimming: 2 bases; junction bases outside the gene matches: 0. CDR3 amino acids: CASSLGLAQETQYF. The CDR3 region has the DNA TGCGCCAGCAGCTTGGGACTAGCGCAAGAGACCCAGTACTTC.

This clone was found a few times. Here the CDR3 DNA reads TGTGCCAGCAGCCACGTCCGGGACAGGAAAAATGAAAAACTGTTTTTT. It encodes CASSHVRDRKNEKLFF. The J gene is TRBJ1-4, the V gene TRBV4-2, with 8 nucleotides matching TRBD1. Germline CDR1 LGHNA, CDR2 YNFKEQ. This CDR3 contains 16 residues. Trimming at V came to 3 bases and at J to 5 bases, leaving 8 bases not matched to a gene.

The J gene is TRBJ1-5, the V gene TRBV6-6, with D hard to call. The V and J ends lost 5 bases and 5 bases respectively, with 19 bases between them. Germline assignment: CDR1 MNHNY and CDR2 SVGAGI (reference sequence). The CDR3 runs to 16 residues. The CDR3 coding sequence is TGTGCCAGCAGTACGTTTACGTCCCGAGAGGATCAGCCCCAGCATTTT. As protein: CASSTFTSREDQPQHF.

The chain joins TRBV10-3 to TRBJ2-5; TRBD2 might be the D (6 bases). Trimming took off 3 bases at V and 11 bases at J, with 19 bases between the two ends. The CDR3 is 14 residues long. CDR1 and CDR2 from the germline V gene are ENHRY and SYGVKD. CDR3 residues: CAISESWGTGVQYF. The CDR3 region has the DNA TGTGCCATCAGTGAAAGTTGGGGGACTGGAGTTCAGTACTTC.

The rearrangement links TRBV19 to TRBJ1-2; D perhaps matches TRBD1 (5 bases). Per germline, CDR1 LNHDA and CDR2 SQIVND (reference sequence). V gave up 1 base and J gave up 7 bases, with 13 bases separating them. CDR3 length equals 14 residues. CDR3 nucleotides: TGTGCCAGTAGTATAGGGCTTAAGGGGATTGGCTACACCTTC. It is translated as CASSIGLKGIGYTF.

The chain joins TRBV28 to TRBJ2-2, with 9 bases aligning to TRBD1. Germline CDR1 MDHEN, CDR2 SYDVKM. V lost 7 bases and J lost 3; bases outside the gene matches: 6. This CDR3 is 15 amino acids long. The chain's CDR3 is CASNYWTGDTGELFF. CDR3 DNA sequence: TGTGCCAGCAATTATTGGACAGGGGACACCGGGGAGCTGTTTTTT.

The rearrangement uses TRBV27 and TRBJ2-7, with 7 bases that match TRBD2. The V gene's germline CDR1 is MNHEY and CDR2 SMNVEV (reference sequence). The junction had 7 bases not matched to a gene; V was cut back by 0 bases and J by 2 bases. This CDR3 is built from 16 residues. The CDR3 nucleotides read TGTGCCAGCAGTTTATCACCCGTAGGGACTACCTACGAGCAGTACTTC. Amino acid sequence: CASSLSPVGTTYEQYF.

The J gene is TRBJ1-2, the V gene TRBV18; D possibly corresponds to TRBD1 (5 bases). This CDR3 has 15 residues. The V gene lost 1 base and the J gene lost 4 bases, with 13 bases spanning the gap. Germline values: CDR1 KGHSH, CDR2 LQKENI. CDR3 nucleotides: TGTGCCAGCTCACCACGGAGGGACCCCTCCTATGGCTACACCTTC. This codes for CASSPRRDPSYGYTF.

The rearrangement links TRBV6-1 to TRBJ1-4; 8 nucleotides agree with TRBD1. This CDR3 region has 16 residues. Trimming took 1 base from V and 7 from J; bases not matched to a gene: 8. Germline V gene data show CDR1 as MNHNS and CDR2 as SASEGT. This chain's CDR3 is CASSEGYQGAFEKLFF. The DNA for the CDR3 is TGTGCCAGCAGTGAAGGGTACCAGGGGGCATTTGAAAAACTGTTTTTT.

The gene calls are TRBV7-3 and TRBJ2-1; 13 bases map to TRBD2. Germline-derived CDR1 and CDR2 are SGHTA and FQGTGA. The V segment lost 5 bases and the J segment 15 bases; nucleotides outside the gene matches: 10. The CDR3 is made up of 14 amino acids. The CDR3 protein is CASSPGTSGTPRFF. The CDR3 nucleotides read TGTGCCAGCAGCCCGGGGACTAGCGGGACACCGCGGTTCTTC.

There are a few counts of this clone. This rearrangement joins TRBV6-5 to TRBJ1-6; possibly TRBD1 for D (5 bases). CDR1 MNHEY and CDR2 SVGAGI come from the germline V gene. V lost 0 bases and J 7 bases, leaving 10 bases between the germline ends. The CDR3 runs to 15 residues. The CDR3 region has the DNA TGTGCCAGCAGTTACTCTTGGCAGGGAAATTCACCCCTCCACTTT. Translating gives CASSYSWQGNSPLHF.

The chain uses TRBV18 and TRBJ2-3; no reliable D call. Germline CDR1 reads KGHSH; CDR2 reads LQKENI. Trimming removed 4 bases from V and 6 bases from J, with 8 bases in between. This CDR3 is built from 12 residues. The CDR3 loop reads CASSQIKDTQYF. The CDR3 bases are TGTGCCAGCTCACAAATCAAGGATACGCAGTATTTT.

V is TRBV6-5 and J is TRBJ1-3; maybe TRBD1 (5 bases). The length of the CDR3 is 14 residues. The V end lost 2 bases, the J end lost 1 base, and 6 bases lay between the germline ends. Germline V gives CDR1 MNHEY, CDR2 SVGAGI. The CDR3 DNA reads as TGTGCCAGCAGTTACGGGGGGTCTGGAAACACCATATATTTT. Its translation is CASSYGGSGNTIYF.

The chain joins TRBV7-2 to TRBJ1-2; weak D call: TRBD1 (6 bases). Germline assignment: CDR1 SGHTA and CDR2 FQGNSA. The CDR3 is made up of 15 amino acids. Trimming pared 2 bases from V and 7 bases from J, leaving 17 bases between. CDR3 sequence (DNA): TGTGCCAGCAGCTTACTTCAGGGGCTGTCGGTTGGCTACACCTTC. It specifies CASSLLQGLSVGYTF.

The V gene is TRBV6-5, the J gene TRBJ1-2; D may be TRBD1 (5 bases). The CDR3 spans 14 residues. Trimming shortened V by 6 bases and J by 6 bases, and 17 bases separated the two germline ends. Germline loops: CDR1 MNHEY, CDR2 SVGAGI. CDR3 region: CASSGHLLGDGYTF. The CDR3, as DNA: TGTGCCAGCAGCGGACACTTGTTAGGAGATGGCTACACCTTC.

The genes are TRBV9 and TRBJ1-1; the D is unclear. The CDR3 extends over 13 amino acids. Deletions cut 7 bases from V and 4 bases from J, with 14 bases between. Germline values: CDR1 SGDLS, CDR2 YYNGEE. In nucleotides, the CDR3 is TGTGCCAGCGGTGGGGTCTCTTTCACTGAAGCTTTCTTT. Its translation is CASGGVSFTEAFF.